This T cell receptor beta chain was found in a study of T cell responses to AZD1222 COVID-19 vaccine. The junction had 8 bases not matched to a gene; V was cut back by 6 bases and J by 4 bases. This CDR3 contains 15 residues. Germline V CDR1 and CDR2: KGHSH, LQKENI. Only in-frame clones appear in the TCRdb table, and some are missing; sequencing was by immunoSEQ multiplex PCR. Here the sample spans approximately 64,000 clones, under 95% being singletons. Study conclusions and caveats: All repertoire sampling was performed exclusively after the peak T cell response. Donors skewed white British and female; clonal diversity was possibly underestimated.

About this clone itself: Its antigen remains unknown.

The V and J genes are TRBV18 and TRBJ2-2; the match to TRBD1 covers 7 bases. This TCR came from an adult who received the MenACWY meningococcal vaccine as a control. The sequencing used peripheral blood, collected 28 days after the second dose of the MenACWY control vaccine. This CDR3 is CASSLDRVPTGELFF. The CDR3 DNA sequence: TGTGCCAGCTCGCTAGACAGGGTGCCCACCGGGGAGCTGTTTTTT.